The rows below give T cell receptor beta chains drawn from one sample of a study of blood T cell repertoires in COVID-19. Assay used: immunoSEQ multiplex PCR; TCRdb lists only in-frame clones, some missing. The sample has about 35,000 clones, roughly four fifths seen once; the top ten hold about 38%. The sequenced sample consisted of peripheral blood. These TCRs come from a man aged 80 or over with active or convalescent COVID-19. The CDR3 runs from the conserved cysteine through the conserved F or W. A D gene is named only where the DNA matches it firmly. Expanded clones are given a class, and other clones once, few, many or no size at all.

d_call: TRBD1
clone_size: NA
j_call: TRBJ1-2
v_call: TRBV10-3
cdr3_nt: TGTGCCACTCGGACAGGGGGCGCGAGATATGGCTACACCTTC
cdr3_aa: CATRTGGARYGYTF

d_call: NA
clone_size: NA
j_call: TRBJ2-3
v_call: TRBV5-1
cdr3_nt: TGCGCCAGCAGCCCACAAAATATAGCGGAACCCACAGATACGCAGTATTTT
cdr3_aa: CASSPQNIAEPTDTQYF

d_call: TRBD1
clone_size: NA
j_call: TRBJ2-2
v_call: TRBV7-9
cdr3_nt: TGTGCCATCGAACCGGGACAGGCTTACACCGGGGAGCTGTTTTTT
cdr3_aa: CAIEPGQAYTGELFF

d_call: NA
clone_size: NA
j_call: TRBJ2-3
v_call: TRBV21-1
cdr3_nt: TGTGCCAGCAGCCCGCGGGACCCGACAGATACGCAGTATTTT
cdr3_aa: CASSPRDPTDTQYF

d_call: TRBD1
clone_size: NA
j_call: TRBJ2-7
v_call: TRBV18
cdr3_nt: TGTGCCAGCTCCCCCGGGACAGGACCCTACGAGCAGTACTTC
cdr3_aa: CASSPGTGPYEQYF

d_call: TRBD2
clone_size: NA
j_call: TRBJ2-7
v_call: TRBV4-1
cdr3_nt: TGCGCCAGCAGCCTTCTAGCGGCCGGTGACGAGCAGTACTTC
cdr3_aa: CASSLLAAGDEQYF

d_call: NA
clone_size: once
j_call: TRBJ1-4
v_call: TRBV14
cdr3_nt: TGTGCCAGCAGCCAAGACCAGGGACTAAATGAAAAACTGTTTTTT
cdr3_aa: CASSQDQGLNEKLFF

d_call: TRBD1
clone_size: once
j_call: TRBJ1-1
v_call: TRBV4-2
cdr3_nt: TGTGCCAGCAGCCAAGGACAGGGGGCTTCGTGGAACACTGAAGCTTTCTTT
cdr3_aa: CASSQGQGASWNTEAFF

d_call: TRBD1
clone_size: NA
j_call: TRBJ1-5
v_call: TRBV2
cdr3_nt: TGTGCCAGCAGACCCACAGGGGGCTTTGGCAATCAGCCCCAGCATTTT
cdr3_aa: CASRPTGGFGNQPQHF

d_call: NA
clone_size: NA
j_call: TRBJ2-2
v_call: TRBV5-1
cdr3_nt: TGCGCCAGCAGCTTGGTGGCAAACACCGGGGAGCTGTTTTTT
cdr3_aa: CASSLVANTGELFF

d_call: TRBD2
clone_size: NA
j_call: TRBJ2-1
v_call: TRBV7-2
cdr3_nt: TGTGCCAGCAGCCCCACGACTAGCGGCTACAATGAGCAGTTCTTC
cdr3_aa: CASSPTTSGYNEQFF

d_call: NA
clone_size: NA
j_call: TRBJ1-2
v_call: TRBV30
cdr3_nt: TGTGCCTGGAGTGTACGTGGCCTTAAGGGCTACACCTTC
cdr3_aa: CAWSVRGLKGYTF

d_call: TRBD2
clone_size: few
j_call: TRBJ2-3
v_call: TRBV7-2
cdr3_nt: TGTGCCAGCAGAGCGGGACTAGCGGGAAACACAGATACGCAGTATTTT
cdr3_aa: CASRAGLAGNTDTQYF

d_call: NA
clone_size: NA
j_call: TRBJ2-1
v_call: TRBV6-5
cdr3_nt: TGTGCCAGCAGTTATAGTGCCTCCTACAATGAGCAGTTCTTC
cdr3_aa: CASSYSASYNEQFF

d_call: TRBD1
clone_size: many
j_call: TRBJ1-2
v_call: TRBV6-6
cdr3_nt: TGTGCCAGCAGCACAGGGGTCGATGGCTACACCTTC
cdr3_aa: CASSTGVDGYTF

d_call: TRBD2
clone_size: NA
j_call: TRBJ2-1
v_call: TRBV7-3
cdr3_nt: TGTGCCAGCAGCCTCCCTAGGACTAGCGGGGGTGCCCGCAATGAGCAGTTCTTC
cdr3_aa: CASSLPRTSGGARNEQFF

d_call: TRBD2
clone_size: NA
j_call: TRBJ2-3
v_call: TRBV7-8
cdr3_nt: TGTGCCAGCAGCTTAAGGGCTAGCGGGAGGGGGACAGATACGCAGTATTTT
cdr3_aa: CASSLRASGRGTDTQYF

d_call: TRBD1
clone_size: NA
j_call: TRBJ1-1
v_call: TRBV11-2
cdr3_nt: TGTGCCAGCAGCATTTACAGGGGGATGGCTGAAGCTTTCTTT
cdr3_aa: CASSIYRGMAEAFF

d_call: TRBD2
clone_size: NA
j_call: TRBJ2-7
v_call: TRBV27
cdr3_nt: TGTGCCAGCAGTTTCGGGGTGGTAGCGGGAGGCAATAGGTGGGAGCAGTACTTC
cdr3_aa: CASSFGVVAGGNRWEQYF

d_call: NA
clone_size: NA
j_call: TRBJ2-3
v_call: TRBV7-9
cdr3_nt: TGTGCCAGCAGCCCTCGTCGGCAGGGGACCCTCACAGATACGCAGTATTTT
cdr3_aa: CASSPRRQGTLTDTQYF

d_call: TRBD2
clone_size: few
j_call: TRBJ2-7
v_call: TRBV6-1
cdr3_nt: TGTGCCAGCAGTGAAGCGGCTTGGACTAGACTCTACGAGCAGTACTTC
cdr3_aa: CASSEAAWTRLYEQYF

d_call: NA
clone_size: NA
j_call: TRBJ1-5
v_call: TRBV3-1/TRBV3-2
cdr3_nt: TGTGCCAGCAGCCAAGATCCGTTTCCCTCCGGTAATCAGCCCCAGCATTTT
cdr3_aa: CASSQDPFPSGNQPQHF

d_call: TRBD2
clone_size: NA
j_call: TRBJ2-1
v_call: TRBV6-5
cdr3_nt: TGTGCCACAAAGCGGGAGGGAGGGAATGAGCAGTTCTTC
cdr3_aa: CATKREGGNEQFF

d_call: TRBD2
clone_size: NA
j_call: TRBJ2-2
v_call: TRBV5-1
cdr3_nt: TGCGCCAGCAGCTCGGGAGGGATTTTACGGTTAACCGGGGAGCTGTTTTTT
cdr3_aa: CASSSGGILRLTGELFF

d_call: TRBD1
clone_size: NA
j_call: TRBJ2-7
v_call: TRBV2
cdr3_nt: TGTGCCAGCAGGACAGGGGGATACGAGCAGTACTTC
cdr3_aa: CASRTGGYEQYF

d_call: NA
clone_size: NA
j_call: TRBJ1-6
v_call: TRBV30
cdr3_nt: TGTGCCTGGGGAGGGAGGCACTCACCCCTCCACTTT
cdr3_aa: CAWGGRHSPLHF

d_call: NA
clone_size: NA
j_call: TRBJ2-1
v_call: TRBV27
cdr3_nt: TGTGCCAGCAGTAAGACCCAGGGTGCGAATGAGCAGTTCTTC
cdr3_aa: CASSKTQGANEQFF

d_call: TRBD2
clone_size: NA
j_call: TRBJ2-3
v_call: TRBV4-1
cdr3_nt: TGCGCCAGCAGCCAAGATACGGGTCGGGGGGGGCGGCATTTT
cdr3_aa: CASSQDTGRGGRHF

d_call: TRBD2
clone_size: NA
j_call: TRBJ2-5
v_call: TRBV18
cdr3_nt: TGTGCCAGCTCACCCCTAGCGGGAGTTCAAGAGACCCAGTACTTC
cdr3_aa: CASSPLAGVQETQYF

d_call: NA
clone_size: NA
j_call: TRBJ2-1
v_call: TRBV29-1
cdr3_nt: TGCAGCGTTGACAGGTCCTACAATGAGCAGTTCTTC
cdr3_aa: CSVDRSYNEQFF

d_call: TRBD1
clone_size: once
j_call: TRBJ2-5
v_call: TRBV10-2
cdr3_nt: TGCGCCAGCAGCGGCGACAGGGCGGGGACCCAGTACTTC
cdr3_aa: CASSGDRAGTQYF

d_call: TRBD2
clone_size: NA
j_call: TRBJ2-1
v_call: TRBV7-9
cdr3_nt: TGTGCCAGCAGCGCCGGCGGGCGGGAGGGCCAATACAATGAGCAGTTCTTC
cdr3_aa: CASSAGGREGQYNEQFF

d_call: NA
clone_size: NA
j_call: TRBJ1-2
v_call: TRBV28
cdr3_nt: TGTGCCAGCACGGAAACGGGGAGGGGCGGCTACACCTTC
cdr3_aa: CASTETGRGGYTF

d_call: NA
clone_size: NA
j_call: TRBJ1-4
v_call: TRBV18
cdr3_nt: TGTGCCAGCTCACCAAGAGGCCAGAATTCGGTAAATGAAAAACTGTTTTTT
cdr3_aa: CASSPRGQNSVNEKLFF

d_call: NA
clone_size: NA
j_call: TRBJ1-1
v_call: TRBV10-3
cdr3_nt: TGTGCCATCAGTGAGAAGGAGAGCACTGAAGCTTTCTTT
cdr3_aa: CAISEKESTEAFF

d_call: NA
clone_size: NA
j_call: TRBJ2-3
v_call: TRBV24-1
cdr3_nt: TGTGCCACCGGATCCGGGACAAGCACAGATACGCAGTATTTT
cdr3_aa: CATGSGTSTDTQYF

d_call: TRBD2
clone_size: NA
j_call: TRBJ2-1
v_call: TRBV7-9
cdr3_nt: TGTGCCAGCAGCAGGTCTAGCGGAACCTACAATGAGCAGTTCTTC
cdr3_aa: CASSRSSGTYNEQFF

d_call: NA
clone_size: once
j_call: TRBJ2-1
v_call: TRBV5-4
cdr3_nt: TGTGCCAGCAGCCACTTCAACAATGAGCAGTTCTTC
cdr3_aa: CASSHFNNEQFF

d_call: TRBD2
clone_size: few
j_call: TRBJ2-3
v_call: TRBV28
cdr3_nt: TGTGCCAGCAGTTCCCCCTCGACTAGCAGTACCACAGATACGCAGTATTTT
cdr3_aa: CASSSPSTSSTTDTQYF

d_call: NA
clone_size: NA
j_call: TRBJ1-2
v_call: TRBV10-3
cdr3_nt: TGTGCCATCAAACCGACGGGGAGAGGTAGCGGCTACACCTTC
cdr3_aa: CAIKPTGRGSGYTF

d_call: TRBD1
clone_size: NA
j_call: TRBJ1-4
v_call: TRBV25-1
cdr3_nt: TGTGCCAGCAGTGACTCGACAGGGTTTAATACAGAAAAACTGTTTTTT
cdr3_aa: CASSDSTGFNTEKLFF

d_call: TRBD1
clone_size: few
j_call: TRBJ1-2
v_call: TRBV12-5
cdr3_nt: TGTGCTAGTGGTACAGGGGGCGCCCAGCGCTACACCTTC
cdr3_aa: CASGTGGAQRYTF

d_call: TRBD1
clone_size: NA
j_call: TRBJ1-1
v_call: TRBV10-3
cdr3_nt: TGTGCCATCACGGACAGGGGGCAAGCAGGAGCTTTCTTT
cdr3_aa: CAITDRGQAGAFF

d_call: NA
clone_size: once
j_call: TRBJ2-7
v_call: TRBV5-1
cdr3_nt: TGCGCCAGCAGCTTACACCTCAGCTCCTACGAGCAGTACTTC
cdr3_aa: CASSLHLSSYEQYF

d_call: NA
clone_size: NA
j_call: TRBJ2-1
v_call: TRBV5-4
cdr3_nt: TGTGCCAGCAGCTTGGTACAGCGGACCTACAATGAGCAGTTCTTC
cdr3_aa: CASSLVQRTYNEQFF

d_call: TRBD1
clone_size: once
j_call: TRBJ2-7
v_call: TRBV30
cdr3_nt: TGTGCCTGGACCCTAGGGGGACAGAAATACGAGCAGTACTTC
cdr3_aa: CAWTLGGQKYEQYF

d_call: NA
clone_size: NA
j_call: TRBJ1-1
v_call: TRBV18
cdr3_nt: TGTGCCAGCTCACCCATGGGAGGGGCGAACACTGAAGCTTTCTTT
cdr3_aa: CASSPMGGANTEAFF

d_call: TRBD2
clone_size: NA
j_call: TRBJ2-5
v_call: TRBV7-8
cdr3_nt: TGTGCCAGCAGCGGGACTAGCGGGGGGGAGACCCAGTACTTC
cdr3_aa: CASSGTSGGETQYF

d_call: NA
clone_size: NA
j_call: TRBJ1-5
v_call: TRBV10-1
cdr3_nt: TGCGCCAGCAGTGAGCCGGGGTTCCGATATCTCGGCAATCAGCCCCAGCATTTT
cdr3_aa: CASSEPGFRYLGNQPQHF

d_call: TRBD1
clone_size: NA
j_call: TRBJ2-2
v_call: TRBV7-2
cdr3_nt: TGTGCCAGCAGCTCGGGACAGGGTTTCACCGGGGAGCTGTTTTTT
cdr3_aa: CASSSGQGFTGELFF

d_call: NA
clone_size: NA
j_call: TRBJ2-1
v_call: TRBV2
cdr3_nt: TGTGCCAGCGGGAGGGGGGGCAGCTCCTACAATGAGCAGTTCTTC
cdr3_aa: CASGRGGSSYNEQFF

d_call: TRBD2
clone_size: NA
j_call: TRBJ2-1
v_call: TRBV28
cdr3_nt: TGTGCCAGCAGTTTATCCGGGCTAGCGGGATACAATGAGCAGTTCTTC
cdr3_aa: CASSLSGLAGYNEQFF

d_call: TRBD2
clone_size: NA
j_call: TRBJ2-1
v_call: TRBV28
cdr3_nt: TGTGCCAGCAGTTCCCCCCGCCAGACTAGCGGGAGAGGGAATGAGCAGTTCTTC
cdr3_aa: CASSSPRQTSGRGNEQFF

d_call: NA
clone_size: NA
j_call: TRBJ1-1
v_call: TRBV19
cdr3_nt: TGTGCCAGTAGTGAGACGGAGGGTACTGAAGCTTTCTTT
cdr3_aa: CASSETEGTEAFF

d_call: TRBD1
clone_size: NA
j_call: TRBJ2-7
v_call: TRBV6-1
cdr3_nt: TGTGCCAGCAGTGAAGGGACAGGCTCCTACGAGCAGTACTTC
cdr3_aa: CASSEGTGSYEQYF